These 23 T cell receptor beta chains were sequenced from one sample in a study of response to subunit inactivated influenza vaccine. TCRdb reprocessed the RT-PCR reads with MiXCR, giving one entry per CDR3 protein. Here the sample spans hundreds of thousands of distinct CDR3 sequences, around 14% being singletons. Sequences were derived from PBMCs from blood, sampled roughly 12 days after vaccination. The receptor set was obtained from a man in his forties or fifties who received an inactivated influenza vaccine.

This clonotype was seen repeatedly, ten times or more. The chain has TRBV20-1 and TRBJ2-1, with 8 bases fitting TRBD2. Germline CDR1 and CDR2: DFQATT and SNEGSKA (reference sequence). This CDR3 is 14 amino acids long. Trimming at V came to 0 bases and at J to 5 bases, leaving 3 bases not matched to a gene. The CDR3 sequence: CSARDLAGDNEQFF. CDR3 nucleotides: TGCAGTGCTAGAGATCTAGCGGGTGACAATGAGCAGTTCTTC.

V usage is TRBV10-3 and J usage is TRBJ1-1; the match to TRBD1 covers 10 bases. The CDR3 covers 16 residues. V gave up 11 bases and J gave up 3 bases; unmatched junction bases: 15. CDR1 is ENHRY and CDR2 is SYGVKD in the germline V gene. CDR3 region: CALQEGTGDTDTEAFF. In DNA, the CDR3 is TGTGCCCTCCAAGAAGGGACAGGGGACACCGACACTGAAGCTTTCTTT.

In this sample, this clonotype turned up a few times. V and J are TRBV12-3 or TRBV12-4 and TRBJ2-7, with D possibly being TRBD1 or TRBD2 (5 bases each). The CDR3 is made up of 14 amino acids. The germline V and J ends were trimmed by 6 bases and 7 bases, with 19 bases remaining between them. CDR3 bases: TGTGCCAGCAGCCAGACAAAGGGGACGAGGGAGCAGTACTTC. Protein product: CASSQTKGTREQYF.

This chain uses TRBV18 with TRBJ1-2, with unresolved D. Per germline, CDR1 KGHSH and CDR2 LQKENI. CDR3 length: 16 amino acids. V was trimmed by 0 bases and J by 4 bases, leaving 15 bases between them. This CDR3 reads CASSPPGSPIGYGYTF. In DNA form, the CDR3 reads TGTGCCAGCTCACCACCGGGATCCCCAATCGGCTATGGCTACACCTTC.

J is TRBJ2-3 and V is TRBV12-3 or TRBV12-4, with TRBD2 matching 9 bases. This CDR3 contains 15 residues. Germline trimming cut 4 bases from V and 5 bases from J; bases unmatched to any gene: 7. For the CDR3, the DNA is TGTGCCAGCAGTTCCGGCGGGAGGGCGGGAGATACGCAGTATTTT. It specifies CASSSGGRAGDTQYF.

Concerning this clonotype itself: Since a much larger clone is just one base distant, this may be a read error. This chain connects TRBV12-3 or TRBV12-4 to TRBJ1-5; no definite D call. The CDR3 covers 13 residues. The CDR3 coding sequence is TGTGCCAGCAGTGAGACATCTTATCATCCCCAGCATTTT. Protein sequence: CASSETSYHPQHF.

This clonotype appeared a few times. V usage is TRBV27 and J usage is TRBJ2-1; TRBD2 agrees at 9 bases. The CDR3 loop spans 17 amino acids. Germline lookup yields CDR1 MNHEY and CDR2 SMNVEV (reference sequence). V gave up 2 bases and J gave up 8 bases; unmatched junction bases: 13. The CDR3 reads CASSLIWLAGLGDEQFF. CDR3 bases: TGTGCCAGCAGTTTAATTTGGCTAGCGGGACTAGGGGATGAGCAGTTCTTC.

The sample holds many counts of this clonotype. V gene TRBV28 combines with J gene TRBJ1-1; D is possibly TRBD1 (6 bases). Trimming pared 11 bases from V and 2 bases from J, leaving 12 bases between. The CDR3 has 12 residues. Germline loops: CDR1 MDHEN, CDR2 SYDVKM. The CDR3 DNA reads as TGTGCCGGCGGGGGGCGCAACACTGAAGCTTTCTTT. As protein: CAGGGRNTEAFF.

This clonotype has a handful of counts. The DNA for the CDR3 is TGTGCCAGCAGCCTCCGTGCCAGGGATGTCCAAGGCTACACCTTC. It translates to CASSLRARDVQGYTF. V is TRBV4-2 and J is TRBJ1-2, with D perhaps matching TRBD1 (5 bases). The V gene's germline CDR1 is LGHNA and CDR2 YNFKEQ. Trimming stripped 4 bases from V and 8 bases from J, with 20 bases between. The CDR3 extends over 15 amino acids.

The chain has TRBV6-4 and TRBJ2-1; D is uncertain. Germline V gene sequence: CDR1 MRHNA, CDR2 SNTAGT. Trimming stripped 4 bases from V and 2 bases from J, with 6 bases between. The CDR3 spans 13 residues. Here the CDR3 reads CASSADTYNEQFF. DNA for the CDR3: TGTGCCAGCAGTGCAGACACCTACAATGAGCAGTTCTTC.

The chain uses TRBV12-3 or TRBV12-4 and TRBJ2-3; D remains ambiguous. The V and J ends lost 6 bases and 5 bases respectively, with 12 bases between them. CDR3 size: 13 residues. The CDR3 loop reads CASSETLKDTQYF. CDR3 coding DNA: TGTGCCAGCAGCGAGACCCTTAAAGATACGCAGTATTTT.

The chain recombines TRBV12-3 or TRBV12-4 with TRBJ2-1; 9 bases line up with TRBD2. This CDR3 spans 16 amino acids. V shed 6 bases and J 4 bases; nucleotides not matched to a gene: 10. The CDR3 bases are TGTGCCAGCAGCGATAGACCTAGCGGGAATTACAATGAGCAGTTCTTC. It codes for CASSDRPSGNYNEQFF.

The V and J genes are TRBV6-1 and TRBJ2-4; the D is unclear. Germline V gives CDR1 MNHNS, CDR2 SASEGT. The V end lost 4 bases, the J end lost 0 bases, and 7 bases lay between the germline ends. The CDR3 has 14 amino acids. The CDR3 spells CASSVQPAKNIQYF. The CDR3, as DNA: TGTGCCAGCAGTGTTCAGCCAGCCAAAAACATTCAGTACTTC.

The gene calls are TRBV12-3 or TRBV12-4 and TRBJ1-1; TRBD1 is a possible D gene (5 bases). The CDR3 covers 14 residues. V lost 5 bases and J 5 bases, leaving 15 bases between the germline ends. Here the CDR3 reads CASSPPGGWTEAFF. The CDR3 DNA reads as TGTGCCAGCAGTCCCCCGGGGGGGTGGACTGAAGCTTTCTTT.

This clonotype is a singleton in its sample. The CDR3 nucleotides are TGTGCCAGCAGCCAAGAGATAGTGGAAACAGATACGCAGTATTTT. Amino acid sequence: CASSQEIVETDTQYF. This rearrangement joins TRBV4-2 to TRBJ2-3; D is ambiguous. Trimming removed 0 bases from V and 3 bases from J, with 10 bases in between. The CDR3 contains 15 residues. CDR1 is LGHNA and CDR2 is YNFKEQ in the germline V gene.

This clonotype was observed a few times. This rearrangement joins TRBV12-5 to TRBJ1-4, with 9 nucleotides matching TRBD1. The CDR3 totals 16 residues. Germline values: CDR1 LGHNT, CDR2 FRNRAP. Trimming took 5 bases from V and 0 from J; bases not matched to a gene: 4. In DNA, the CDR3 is TGTGCTAGTGGTAGCAGGACAGGGGCAACTAATGAAAAACTGTTTTTT. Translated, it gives CASGSRTGATNEKLFF.

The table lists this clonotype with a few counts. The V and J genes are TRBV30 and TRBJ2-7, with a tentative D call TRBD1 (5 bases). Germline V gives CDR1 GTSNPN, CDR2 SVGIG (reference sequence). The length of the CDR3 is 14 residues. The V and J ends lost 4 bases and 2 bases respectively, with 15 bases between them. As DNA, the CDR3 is TGTGCCTGGAAGAAGACAGACCTAACCTACGAGCAGTACTTC. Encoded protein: CAWKKTDLTYEQYF.

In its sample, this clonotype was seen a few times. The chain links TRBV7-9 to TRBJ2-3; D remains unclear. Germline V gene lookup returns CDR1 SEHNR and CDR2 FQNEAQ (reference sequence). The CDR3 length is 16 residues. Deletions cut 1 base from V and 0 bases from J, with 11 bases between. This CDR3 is CASSLDLVGSTDTQYF. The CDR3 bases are TGTGCCAGCAGCTTAGATCTTGTGGGGAGCACAGATACGCAGTATTTT. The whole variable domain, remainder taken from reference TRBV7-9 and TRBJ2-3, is DTGVSQNPRHKITKRGQNVTFRCDPISEHNRLYWYRQTLGQGPEFLTYFQNEAQLEKSRLLSDRFSAERPKGSFSTLEIQRTEQGDSAMYLCASSLDLVGSTDTQYFGPGTRLTVL.

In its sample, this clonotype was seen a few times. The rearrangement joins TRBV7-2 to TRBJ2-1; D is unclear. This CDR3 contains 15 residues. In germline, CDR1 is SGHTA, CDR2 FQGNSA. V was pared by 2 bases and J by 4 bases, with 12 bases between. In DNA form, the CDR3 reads TGTGCCAGCAGCTTAAATACTCGGGTTTACAATGAGCAGTTCTTC. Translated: CASSLNTRVYNEQFF.

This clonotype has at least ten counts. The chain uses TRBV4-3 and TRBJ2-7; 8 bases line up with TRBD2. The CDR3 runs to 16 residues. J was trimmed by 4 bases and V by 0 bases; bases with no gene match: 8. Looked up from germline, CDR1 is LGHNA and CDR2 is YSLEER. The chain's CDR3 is CASSQDHYGRAYEQYF. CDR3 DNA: TGCGCCAGCAGCCAAGATCATTACGGGAGGGCATACGAGCAGTACTTC.

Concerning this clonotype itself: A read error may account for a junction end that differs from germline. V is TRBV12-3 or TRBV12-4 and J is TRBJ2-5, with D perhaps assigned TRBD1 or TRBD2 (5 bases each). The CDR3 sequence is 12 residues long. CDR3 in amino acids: CASSRDLEAQYF. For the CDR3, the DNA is TGTGCCAGCAGTCGGGACCTAGAGGCCCAGTACTTC.

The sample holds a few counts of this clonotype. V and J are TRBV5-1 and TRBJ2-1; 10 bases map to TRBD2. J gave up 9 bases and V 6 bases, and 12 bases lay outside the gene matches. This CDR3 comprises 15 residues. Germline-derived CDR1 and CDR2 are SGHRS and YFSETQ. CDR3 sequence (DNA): TGCGCCAGCACCCTAGAGCGGGGGGGCGCGGGTGAGCAGTTCTTC. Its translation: CASTLERGGAGEQFF.

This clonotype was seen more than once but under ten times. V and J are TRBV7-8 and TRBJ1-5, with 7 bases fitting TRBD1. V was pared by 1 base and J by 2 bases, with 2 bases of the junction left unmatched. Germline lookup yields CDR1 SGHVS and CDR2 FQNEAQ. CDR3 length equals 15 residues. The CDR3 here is CASSLDQGGNQPQHF. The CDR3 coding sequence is TGTGCCAGCAGCTTAGACCAGGGGGGCAATCAGCCCCAGCATTTT.